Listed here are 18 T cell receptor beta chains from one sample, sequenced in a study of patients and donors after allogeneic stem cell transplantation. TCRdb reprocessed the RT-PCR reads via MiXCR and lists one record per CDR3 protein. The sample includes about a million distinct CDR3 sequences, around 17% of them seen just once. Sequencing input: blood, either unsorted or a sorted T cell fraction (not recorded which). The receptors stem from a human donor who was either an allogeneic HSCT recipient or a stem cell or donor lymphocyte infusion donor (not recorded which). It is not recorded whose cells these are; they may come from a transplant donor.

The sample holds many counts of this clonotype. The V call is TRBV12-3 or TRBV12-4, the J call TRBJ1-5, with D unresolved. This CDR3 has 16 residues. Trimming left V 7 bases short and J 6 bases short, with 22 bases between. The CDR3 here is CASTTLDGVGGQPQHF. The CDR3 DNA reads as TGTGCCAGCACGACCTTAGATGGGGTGGGAGGTCAGCCCCAGCATTTT.

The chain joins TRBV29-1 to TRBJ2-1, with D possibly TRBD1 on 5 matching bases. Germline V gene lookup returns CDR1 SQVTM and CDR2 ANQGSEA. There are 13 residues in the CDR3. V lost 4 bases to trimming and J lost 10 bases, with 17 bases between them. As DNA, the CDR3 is TGCAGCGTTGTAATCAGGGTCCCCTTCGAGCAGTTCTTC. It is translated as CSVVIRVPFEQFF.

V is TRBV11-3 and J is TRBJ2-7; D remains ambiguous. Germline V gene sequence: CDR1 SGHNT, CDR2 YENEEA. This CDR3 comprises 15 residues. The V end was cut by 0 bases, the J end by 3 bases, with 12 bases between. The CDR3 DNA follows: TGTGCCAGCAGCTTAGACAGGTTCTTAAACTACGAGCAGTACTTC. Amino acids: CASSLDRFLNYEQYF.

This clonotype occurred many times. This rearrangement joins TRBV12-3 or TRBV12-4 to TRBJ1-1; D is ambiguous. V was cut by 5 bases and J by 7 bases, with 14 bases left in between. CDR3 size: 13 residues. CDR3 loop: CASSTPLGVEAFF. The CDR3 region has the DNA TGTGCCAGCAGTACCCCCCTGGGAGTTGAAGCTTTCTTT.

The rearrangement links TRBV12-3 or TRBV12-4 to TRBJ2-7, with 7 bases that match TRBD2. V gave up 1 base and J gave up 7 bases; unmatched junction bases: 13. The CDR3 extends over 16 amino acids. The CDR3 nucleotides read TGTGCCAGCAGTTTAGGTGGGACGGGTCGGCGGGGGGAGCAGTACTTC. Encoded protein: CASSLGGTGRRGEQYF.

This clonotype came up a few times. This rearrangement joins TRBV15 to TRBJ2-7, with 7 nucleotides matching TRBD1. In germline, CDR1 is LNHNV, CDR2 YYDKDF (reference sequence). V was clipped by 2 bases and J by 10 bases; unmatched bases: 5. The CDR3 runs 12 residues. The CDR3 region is CATSRNTGEQYF. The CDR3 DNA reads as TGTGCCACCAGCAGAAATACAGGGGAACAGTACTTC.

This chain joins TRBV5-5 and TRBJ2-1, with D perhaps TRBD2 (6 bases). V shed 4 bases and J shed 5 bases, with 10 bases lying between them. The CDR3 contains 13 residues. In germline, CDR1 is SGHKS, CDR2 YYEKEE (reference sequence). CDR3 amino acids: CASSLGTHNEQFF. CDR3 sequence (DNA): TGTGCCAGCAGCCTCGGGACTCACAATGAGCAGTTCTTC.

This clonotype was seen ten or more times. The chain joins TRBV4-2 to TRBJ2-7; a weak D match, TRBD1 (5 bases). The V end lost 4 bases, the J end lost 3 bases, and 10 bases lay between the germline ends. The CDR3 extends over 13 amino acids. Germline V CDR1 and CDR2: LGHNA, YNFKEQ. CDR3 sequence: CASSPTGDYEQYF. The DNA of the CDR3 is TGTGCCAGCAGCCCAACAGGAGACTACGAGCAGTACTTC.

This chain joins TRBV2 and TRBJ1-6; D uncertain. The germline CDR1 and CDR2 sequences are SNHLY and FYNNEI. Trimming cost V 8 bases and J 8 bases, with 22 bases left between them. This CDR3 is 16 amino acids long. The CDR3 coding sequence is TGTGCCAGCCGCCTTCGAGGGTTAGGGCAGGATTCACCCCTCCACTTT. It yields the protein CASRLRGLGQDSPLHF.

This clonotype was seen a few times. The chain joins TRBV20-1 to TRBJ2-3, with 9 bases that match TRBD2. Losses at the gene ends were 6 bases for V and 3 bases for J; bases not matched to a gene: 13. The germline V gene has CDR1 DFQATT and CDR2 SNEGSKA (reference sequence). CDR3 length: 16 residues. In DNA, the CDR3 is TGCAGTGCCTCGGGGTTTGCGGGAGGGGGTACAGATACGCAGTATTTT. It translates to CSASGFAGGGTDTQYF.

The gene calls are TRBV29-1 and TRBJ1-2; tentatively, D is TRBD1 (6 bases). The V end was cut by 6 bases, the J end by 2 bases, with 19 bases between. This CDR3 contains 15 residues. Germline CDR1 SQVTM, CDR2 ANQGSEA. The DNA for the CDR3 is TGCAGCGTCCCAAGGGGTAACAGGGCCAACTATGGCTACACCTTC. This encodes CSVPRGNRANYGYTF.

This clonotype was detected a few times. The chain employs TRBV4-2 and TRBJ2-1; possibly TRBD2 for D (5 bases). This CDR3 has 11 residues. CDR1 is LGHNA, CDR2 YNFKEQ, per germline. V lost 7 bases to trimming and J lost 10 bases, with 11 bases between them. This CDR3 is CASTSREEQFF. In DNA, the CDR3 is TGTGCCAGCACCTCGAGGGAGGAGCAGTTCTTC.

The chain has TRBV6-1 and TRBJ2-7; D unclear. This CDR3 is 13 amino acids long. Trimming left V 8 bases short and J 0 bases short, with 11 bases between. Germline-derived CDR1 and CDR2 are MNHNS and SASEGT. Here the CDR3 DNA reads TGTGCCAGCCAACGCTCCAGCTCCTACGAGCAGTACTTC. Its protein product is CASQRSSSYEQYF.

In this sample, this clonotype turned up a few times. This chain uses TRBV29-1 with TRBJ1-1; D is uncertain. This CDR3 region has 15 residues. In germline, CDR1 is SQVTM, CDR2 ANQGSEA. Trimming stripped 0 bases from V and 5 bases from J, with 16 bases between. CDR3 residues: CSVEDKSARLTEAFF. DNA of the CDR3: TGCAGCGTTGAAGATAAGTCGGCCAGGTTAACTGAAGCTTTCTTT. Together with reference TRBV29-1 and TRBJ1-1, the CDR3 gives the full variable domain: SAVISQKPSRDICQRGTSLTIQCQVDSQVTMMFWYRQQPGQSLTLIATANQGSEATYESGFVIDKFPISRPNLTFSTLTVSNMSPEDSSIYLCSVEDKSARLTEAFFGQGTRLTVV.

CDR3 in DNA: TGCAGTGCTAGAGGGGCGCACCCCGACGGAGCCAAAAACATTCAGTACTTC. This encodes CSARGAHPDGAKNIQYF. The V gene is TRBV20-1, the J gene TRBJ2-4; D unclear. The germline V gene encodes CDR1 DFQATT and CDR2 SNEGSKA (reference sequence). Trimming pared 1 base from V and 0 bases from J, leaving 16 bases between. The CDR3 has 17 amino acids.

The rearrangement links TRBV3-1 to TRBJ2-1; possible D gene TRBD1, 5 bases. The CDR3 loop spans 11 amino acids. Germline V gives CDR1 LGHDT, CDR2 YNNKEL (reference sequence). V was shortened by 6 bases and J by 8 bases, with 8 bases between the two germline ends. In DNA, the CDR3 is TGTGCCAGCAGGAACAGGTATGAGCAGTTCTTC. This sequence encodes CASRNRYEQFF.

CDR3 coding DNA: TGTGCCAGCAGACCCTCTCGGGACCCCTATCGGCAGTTCTTC. Translating gives CASRPSRDPYRQFF. V usage is TRBV12-3 or TRBV12-4 and J usage is TRBJ2-1, with D tentatively TRBD1 or TRBD2 (5 bases each). This CDR3 contains 14 residues. The V end lost 6 bases, the J end lost 12 bases, and 21 bases lay between the germline ends.

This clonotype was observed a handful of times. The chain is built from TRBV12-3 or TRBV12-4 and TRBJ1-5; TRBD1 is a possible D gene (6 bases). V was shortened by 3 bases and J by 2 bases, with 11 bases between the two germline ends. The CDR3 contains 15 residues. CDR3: CASSLYGGRNQPQHF. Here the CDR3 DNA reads TGTGCCAGCAGTTTGTACGGGGGGCGCAATCAGCCCCAGCATTTT.